Each of the 16 T cell receptor beta chains below was sequenced from the same sample in a study of T cells in Graves' hyperthyroidism and ophthalmopathy. RNA transcripts served as the template for amplifying TCR beta CDR3 regions. Initially, a first-round RT-PCR of the TCR CDR3 employed the HTBI primer set. MiXCR, applied by TCRdb to the multiplex PCR reads, yields one record per CDR3 protein. The sample lists about 250,000 distinct CDR3 sequences, about 24% seen once, with about 40% in the top ten. The specimen was blood. The receptors here all came from a woman aged 40-49 years with Graves' ophthalmopathy.

The rearrangement uses TRBV6-1 and TRBJ1-5; D perhaps matches TRBD1 (6 bases). Germline CDR1 MNHNS, CDR2 SASEGT. The CDR3 sequence is 14 residues long. The germline V and J ends were trimmed by 4 bases and 2 bases, with 9 bases remaining between them. CDR3 sequence: CASSGGRGNQPQHF. The CDR3 region has the DNA TGTGCCAGCAGTGGGGGGCGCGGCAATCAGCCCCAGCATTTT.

This clonotype was observed many times. The CDR3 sequence: CASTHVTSNYEQYF. In DNA form, the CDR3 reads TGTGCCAGCACCCACGTCACTAGCAACTACGAGCAGTACTTC. The chain combines TRBV2 with TRBJ2-7; TRBD2 is a possible D gene (6 bases). V was clipped by 7 bases and J by 3 bases, with 16 bases between them. The CDR3 is 14 residues long. Per germline, CDR1 SNHLY and CDR2 FYNNEI.

This clonotype was counted many times. The chain couples TRBV5-1 to TRBJ2-7, with D unclear. Germline-derived CDR1 and CDR2 are SGHRS and YFSETQ. This CDR3 has 14 amino acids. Trimming pared 3 bases from V and 1 base from J, leaving 11 bases between. CDR3 loop: CASSSRLGSYEQYF. CDR3 bases: TGCGCCAGCAGCTCCAGGCTAGGATCCTACGAGCAGTACTTC.

This clonotype was found many times. This sequence joins TRBV28 and TRBJ2-5, with TRBD2 matching over 7 bases. CDR3 size: 13 residues. The germline gives CDR1 MDHEN, CDR2 SYDVKM. The V and J ends lost 4 bases and 7 bases, in that order; junction bases with no gene match: 6. In DNA form, the CDR3 reads TGTGCCAGCAGTTCACCTAGCGGCGGGACCCAGTACTTC. This sequence encodes CASSSPSGGTQYF. Variable domain in full (rest from reference TRBV28 and TRBJ2-5): DVKVTQSSRYLVKRTGEKVFLECVQDMDHENMFWYRQDPGLGLRLIYFSYDVKMKEKGDIPEGYSVSREKKERFSLILESASTNQTSMYLCASSSPSGGTQYFGPGTRLLVL.

Many counts were recorded for this clonotype. The V and J genes are TRBV9 and TRBJ1-6; D gene uncertain. The CDR3 runs 13 residues. Germline values: CDR1 SGDLS, CDR2 YYNGEE. The V and J ends lost 2 bases and 8 bases respectively, with 8 bases between them. The CDR3 coding sequence is TGTGCCAGCAGCGTGCGTCCGGATTCACCCCTCCACTTT. This codes for CASSVRPDSPLHF.

This clonotype was observed at least ten times. V gene TRBV20-1 combines with J gene TRBJ2-7; D might be TRBD1 (5 bases). The germline V gene has CDR1 DFQATT and CDR2 SNEGSKA (reference sequence). The V and J ends lost 3 bases and 4 bases respectively, with 10 bases between them. The CDR3 sequence is 12 residues long. The CDR3 here is CSARTEQYEQYF. As DNA, the CDR3 is TGCAGTGCTAGGACAGAGCAGTACGAGCAGTACTTC.

This clonotype has at least ten counts. V is TRBV15 and J is TRBJ2-5; the D gene is possibly TRBD2 (6 bases). Deletions cut 4 bases from V and 6 bases from J, with 15 bases between. This CDR3 region has 14 residues. Germline assignment: CDR1 LNHNV and CDR2 YYDKDF (reference sequence). For the CDR3, the DNA is TGTGCCACCAGCACCCAGACTAGTGGGAAGACCCAGTACTTC. Translating it yields CATSTQTSGKTQYF.

Worth noting for this clonotype: This could be a read error, since a much larger clone is one nucleotide away. The rearrangement uses TRBV4-1 and TRBJ1-2; D uncertain. Germline CDR1 MGHRA, CDR2 YSYEKL. Trimming removed 0 bases from V and 4 bases from J, with 12 bases in between. This CDR3 region has 15 residues. The CDR3: CASSQEAAFSYGYTF. The CDR3 DNA reads TGCGCCAGCAGCCAAGAGGCCGCCTTCAGCTATGGCTACACCTTC.

This chain links TRBV28 with TRBJ1-1, with unresolved D. V lost 2 bases and J lost 8, with 12 bases in between. Germline-derived CDR1 and CDR2 are MDHEN and SYDVKM. The CDR3 loop spans 13 amino acids. The DNA for the CDR3 is TGTGCCAGCAGTTTAGTCTCGGAGGGAGAAGCTTTCTTT. The encoded protein is CASSLVSEGEAFF.

In this sample, this clonotype turned up many times. Written as DNA, the CDR3 is TGTGCCAGCAGTCCCTCCGTGGGCAGAGACACCGGGGAGCTGTTTTTT. Amino acid sequence: CASSPSVGRDTGELFF. The chain carries TRBV27 and TRBJ2-2; D gene unclear. Trimming shortened V by 5 bases and J by 3 bases, and 16 bases separated the two germline ends. Looked up from germline, CDR1 is MNHEY and CDR2 is SMNVEV (reference sequence). The CDR3 sequence is 16 residues long.

This clonotype has ten or more counts. The chain uses TRBV20-1 and TRBJ2-5, with 8 bases fitting TRBD1. After removal of 1 base from V and 3 bases from J, the junction contained 10 bases not matched to a gene. The CDR3 is 16 residues long. CDR1 DFQATT and CDR2 SNEGSKA come from the germline V gene (reference sequence). CDR3 amino acids: CSARAQGAIEKETQYF. The CDR3 bases are TGCAGTGCTAGAGCCCAGGGGGCGATCGAAAAAGAGACCCAGTACTTC.

This clonotype has a count of ten or more. The chain uses TRBV7-3 and TRBJ2-2; a weak D match, TRBD1 (6 bases). The CDR3 extends over 15 amino acids. Trimming pared 2 bases from V and 2 bases from J, leaving 9 bases between. CDR1 is SGHTA and CDR2 is FQGTGA in the germline V gene. The CDR3 DNA sequence: TGTGCCAGCAGCTTAGAGACAGGAAACACCGGGGAGCTGTTTTTT. It translates to CASSLETGNTGELFF.

In this sample, this clonotype turned up many times. The rearrangement uses TRBV28 and TRBJ1-2; TRBD1 matches 9 bases. V lost 5 bases to trimming and J lost 4 bases; unmatched junction nucleotides: 17. Germline lookup yields CDR1 MDHEN and CDR2 SYDVKM. The CDR3 has 18 residues. DNA of the CDR3: TGTGCCAGCAGTCCAGCCGATCACCCGGGACAGGGATTCTATGGCTACACCTTC. This translates into CASSPADHPGQGFYGYTF.

This clonotype was detected many times. The chain is built from TRBV29-1 and TRBJ1-2, with 7 positions matching TRBD1. Germline lookup yields CDR1 SQVTM and CDR2 ANQGSEA. Losses at the gene ends were 1 base for V and 4 bases for J; bases not matched to a gene: 6. The CDR3 sequence is 14 residues long. CDR3 amino acids: CSVEGYRGGYGYTF. The CDR3 bases are TGCAGCGTTGAAGGGTACAGGGGTGGCTATGGCTACACCTTC.

The genes are TRBV6-2 or TRBV6-3 and TRBJ1-5; tentative D call: TRBD1 (6 bases). The CDR3 consists of 15 residues. Trimming took off 6 bases at V and 1 base at J, with 13 bases between the two ends. Germline values: CDR1 MNHEY, CDR2 SVGEGT. The CDR3 DNA sequence: TGTGCCAGCAGAAGGACAGTTAAAAGCAATCAGCCCCAGCATTTT. This codes for CASRRTVKSNQPQHF.

This chain links TRBV12-3 or TRBV12-4 with TRBJ2-2; TRBD2 matches 8 bases. The CDR3 is made up of 15 amino acids. V shed 7 bases and J 6 bases; nucleotides not matched to a gene: 10. CDR3 sequence reads: CASIKAGVASGELFF. In DNA, the CDR3 is TGTGCCAGCATCAAAGCGGGAGTGGCCTCCGGGGAGCTGTTTTTT.